The 22 T cell receptor beta chains below come from one sample, sequenced in a study of identical twins. TCRdb redid the calling of the 5' RACE reads with MiXCR, one entry per CDR3 protein. This table has about 550,000 distinct CDR3 sequences, around 22% appearing once. These data were also reused for a study on yellow fever vaccine responses in identical twins.

Sequencing was carried out using CD4+ T cells sorted from blood. The receptors here all came from a woman aged 18-30 years in good health.

The chain has TRBV29-1 and TRBJ2-5, with D possibly matching TRBD1 (5 bases). CDR1 is SQVTM and CDR2 is ANQGSEA in the germline V gene. V lost 3 bases and J lost 7, with 15 bases in between. The CDR3 is made up of 13 amino acids. The CDR3 sequence is CSVEVGPVGTQYF. CDR3 nucleotides: TGCAGCGTTGAGGTGGGGCCGGTGGGGACCCAGTACTTC.

There are a few counts of this clonotype. The CDR3, as DNA: TGTGCCAGCCAGGTCTCGGGACTAGTAGTGGGGAACTCCTACGAGCAGTACTTC. This translates into CASQVSGLVVGNSYEQYF. This chain links TRBV2 with TRBJ2-7; 8 nucleotides match TRBD2. V trimming: 8 bases; J trimming: 0 bases; junction bases outside the gene matches: 18. The germline gives CDR1 SNHLY, CDR2 FYNNEI. This CDR3 has 18 residues.

The rearrangement joins TRBV6-1 to TRBJ2-7, with 7 bases identical to TRBD1. This CDR3 contains 15 residues. J was trimmed by 2 bases and V by 6 bases; bases with no gene match: 10. The V gene's germline CDR1 is MNHNS and CDR2 SASEGT. CDR3 sequence: CASRTNGQATYEQYF. The CDR3 DNA is TGTGCCAGCAGAACCAATGGACAGGCAACCTACGAGCAGTACTTC.

The gene calls are TRBV9 and TRBJ2-2, with a weak D call TRBD2 (5 bases). Between the trimmed V and J ends, which lost 0 bases and 6 bases, there was a span of 9 bases. The germline gives CDR1 SGDLS, CDR2 YYNGEE. The CDR3 sequence is 14 residues long. The CDR3 here is CASSVAGVPGELFF. CDR3 in DNA: TGTGCCAGCAGCGTAGCCGGGGTCCCCGGGGAGCTGTTTTTT.

This clonotype was detected only a few times. The V and J genes are TRBV20-1 and TRBJ1-1, with 9 bases that match TRBD1. Unmatched junction bases numbered 10, after V lost 4 bases and J lost 4 bases. There are 15 residues in the CDR3. CDR1 and CDR2 (germline): DFQATT, SNEGSKA (reference sequence). CDR3 DNA: TGCAGTGCTAAACAGGGGGCTGGATGGGGCACTGAAGCTTTCTTT. It is translated as CSAKQGAGWGTEAFF.

The chain links TRBV6-5 to TRBJ2-7, with D tentatively TRBD2 (7 bases). Trimming removed 9 bases at V and 4 bases at J, with 13 bases between. Germline CDR1 MNHEY, CDR2 SVGAGI. This CDR3 has 12 amino acids. CDR3: CASRRGLYEQYF. For the CDR3, the DNA is TGTGCCAGTCGGCGGGGGCTGTACGAGCAGTACTTC.

The rearrangement uses TRBV5-4 and TRBJ2-2; perhaps TRBD1 as D (7 bases). V was pared by 4 bases and J by 3 bases, with 16 bases between. The CDR3 spans 16 residues. CDR1 is SGHNT and CDR2 is YYREEE in the germline V gene (reference sequence). CDR3 sequence: CASSLSVRGDTGELFF. The DNA of the CDR3 is TGTGCCAGCAGCCTGAGCGTCAGGGGGGACACCGGGGAGCTGTTTTTT.

This clonotype was recorded a few times. V usage is TRBV5-1 and J usage is TRBJ2-7; 8 bases align to TRBD1. The germline gives CDR1 SGHRS, CDR2 YFSETQ. J was trimmed by 7 bases and V by 6 bases; bases with no gene match: 18. The CDR3 runs to 16 residues. In DNA form, the CDR3 reads TGCGCCAGCACCCTGAGTCCGGGACAGGAGACTTGGGAGCAGTACTTC. This encodes CASTLSPGQETWEQYF.

The chain is built from TRBV18 and TRBJ2-1; 7 bases fit TRBD1. The CDR3 length is 15 residues. V was pared by 1 base and J by 1 base, with 1 base of the junction left unmatched. Looked up from germline, CDR1 is KGHSH and CDR2 is LQKENI. The CDR3 sequence is CASSPRGQSYNEQFF. CDR3 coding DNA: TGTGCCAGCTCACCACGGGGACAGTCCTACAATGAGCAGTTCTTC.

This chain joins TRBV6-5 and TRBJ2-5; TRBD2 matches 8 bases. The V gene's germline CDR1 is MNHEY and CDR2 SVGAGI. V trimming: 2 bases; J trimming: 5 bases; junction bases outside the gene matches: 7. This CDR3 is built from 15 residues. The CDR3 spells CASSYDGGAGETQYF. CDR3 sequence (DNA): TGTGCCAGCAGTTACGACGGGGGGGCAGGGGAGACCCAGTACTTC.

The rearrangement links TRBV10-3 to TRBJ2-1, with D maybe TRBD1 (5 bases). The ends were cut back, 0 bases at V and 10 bases at J, with 7 bases in the middle. The germline V gene has CDR1 ENHRY and CDR2 SYGVKD. This CDR3 is built from 12 residues. CDR3 protein: CAISESGHEQFF. In DNA, the CDR3 is TGTGCCATCAGTGAGTCCGGACACGAGCAGTTCTTC.

The chain joins TRBV5-5 to TRBJ2-3, with D perhaps matching TRBD1 (6 bases). From germline, CDR1 is SGHKS and CDR2 YYEKEE (reference sequence). CDR3 size: 17 residues. The V end lost 4 bases, the J end lost 0 bases, and 18 bases lay between the germline ends. The CDR3 sequence: CASSRNPTGSSTDTQYF. The CDR3 DNA reads as TGTGCCAGCAGCCGAAACCCGACAGGTTCGAGCACAGATACGCAGTATTTT.

This clonotype has more than one count but fewer than ten. The rearrangement uses TRBV10-3 and TRBJ2-2; 12 nucleotides match TRBD2. The CDR3 consists of 17 residues. CDR1 and CDR2 (germline): ENHRY, SYGVKD. J lost 4 bases, V lost 7 bases, and 10 bases had no gene match. The CDR3 region has the DNA TGTGCCATCACTTTGACTAGCGGGGGCCCGGGCACCGGGGAGCTGTTTTTT. The encoded protein is CAITLTSGGPGTGELFF.

The V call is TRBV11-2, the J call TRBJ2-2; no clear D. V lost 5 bases and J lost 4, with 8 bases in between. CDR1 is SGHAT, CDR2 FQNNGV, per germline. CDR3 length equals 13 residues. The DNA of the CDR3 is TGTGCCAGCAGCCGGAGCCTCACCGGGGAGCTGTTTTTT. This translates into CASSRSLTGELFF.

The V call is TRBV7-8, the J call TRBJ2-7; 9 nucleotides agree with TRBD1. The length of the CDR3 is 14 residues. The germline V gene has CDR1 SGHVS and CDR2 FQNEAQ. V gave up 5 bases and J gave up 2 bases; unmatched junction bases: 4. The CDR3 is CASSRTGDTYEQYV. CDR3 bases: TGTGCCAGCAGCAGGACAGGGGATACCTACGAGCAGTACGTC.

This rearrangement joins TRBV24-1 to TRBJ2-1; D call uncertain. This CDR3 spans 16 amino acids. Germline V CDR1 and CDR2: KGHDR, SFDVKD. In nucleotides, the CDR3 is TGTGCTCCCACCAGGACGATACCCCCGAGCGCCTATGAGCAGTTCTTC. The encoded protein is CAPTRTIPPSAYEQFF.

This clonotype appeared a few times. The chain joins TRBV5-1 to TRBJ1-1; D is possibly TRBD1 (6 bases). The CDR3 sequence is 13 residues long. Germline CDR1 reads SGHRS; CDR2 reads YFSETQ. Trimming left V 4 bases short and J 4 bases short, with 11 bases between. The CDR3 nucleotides read TGCGCCAGCAGCAAGATAGGGGGCACTGAAGCTTTCTTT. It specifies CASSKIGGTEAFF.

The genes are TRBV7-7 and TRBJ2-5; TRBD1 matches at 8 bases. With V trimmed by 6 bases and J by 2 bases, 8 bases remained unmatched. Germline V gene lookup returns CDR1 SSHAT and CDR2 FNYEAQ (reference sequence). The CDR3 totals 15 residues. CDR3 protein: CASSSTGQEQETQYF. Here the CDR3 DNA reads TGTGCCAGCAGTTCCACGGGACAGGAACAAGAGACCCAGTACTTC.

The rearrangement joins TRBV7-2 to TRBJ2-3, with D possibly called TRBD1 or TRBD2 (6 bases each). CDR1 is SGHTA, CDR2 FQGNSA, per germline. This CDR3 has 14 amino acids. V lost 1 base and J 6 bases, leaving 11 bases between the germline ends. The CDR3 region has the DNA TGTGCCAGCAGCTTAGGGGGGGCGGTGGATACGCAGTATTTT. This translates into CASSLGGAVDTQYF.

This clonotype occurred a few times. V is TRBV28 and J is TRBJ2-7; possible D gene TRBD1, 6 bases. The length of the CDR3 is 17 residues. V was trimmed by 1 base and J by 7 bases, leaving 23 bases between them. Germline assignment: CDR1 MDHEN and CDR2 SYDVKM. The CDR3 DNA reads TGTGCCAGCAGTTTATCGACAGGTACCAACCCATCAGGGGAGCAGTACGTC. Its protein product is CASSLSTGTNPSGEQYV.

This clonotype was recorded a few times. This sequence joins TRBV10-3 and TRBJ2-5; TRBD1 matches at 10 bases. The CDR3 is made up of 17 amino acids. Germline V CDR1 and CDR2: ENHRY, SYGVKD. The junction had 8 bases not matched to a gene; V was cut back by 4 bases and J by 0 bases. The CDR3 nucleotides are TGTGCCATCAGTGGCCGACCGGGACAGGGGTACCAAGAGACCCAGTACTTC. Translating it yields CAISGRPGQGYQETQYF.

The chain joins TRBV10-1 to TRBJ2-3; D not resolved. Germline V CDR1 and CDR2: WNHNN, SYGVQD (reference sequence). This CDR3 has 13 amino acids. Trimming removed 0 bases at V and 4 bases at J, with 5 bases between. The CDR3 DNA is TGCGCCAGCAGTGAGTCTTTAGCAGATACGCAGTATTTT. Residues: CASSESLADTQYF.